These 30 T cell receptor beta chains originate from one sample sequenced in a study of shared clonotypes between healthy human individuals. Assay used: immunoSEQ multiplex PCR; TCRdb lists only in-frame clones, some missing. This table has over a million clones, more than 95% appearing once. Sequenced sample: naive CD4+ T cells sorted from blood. Documented subset: CD45RA+ positively selected. The receptor set was obtained from a man under 40 in good health.

CDR3 DNA: TGTGCCAGCAGTTTAAGGGGAGCGTCCTACAATGAGCAGTTCTTC. Translating gives CASSLRGASYNEQFF. The chain uses TRBV28 and TRBJ2-1; tentatively, D is TRBD1 or TRBD2 (5 bases each). Germline loops: CDR1 MDHEN, CDR2 SYDVKM. V lost 2 bases, J lost 1 base, and 9 bases lay in between. CDR3 length: 15 residues.

The chain recombines TRBV11-3 with TRBJ2-7, with a tentative D call TRBD1 (6 bases). Trimming took 1 base from V and 0 from J, leaving 10 bases between them. The CDR3 consists of 15 residues. CDR1 is SGHNT and CDR2 is YENEEA in the germline V gene. The CDR3 nucleotides read TGTGCCAGCAGCTTAGGAGGGGACACCTCCTACGAGCAGTACTTC. It translates to CASSLGGDTSYEQYF.

The rearrangement links TRBV5-4 to TRBJ2-7, with D uncertain. V was shortened by 0 bases and J by 2 bases, with 18 bases between the two germline ends. CDR3 length: 17 amino acids. Germline lookup yields CDR1 SGHNT and CDR2 YYREEE (reference sequence). CDR3 sequence reads: CASSLGVTLNVAYEQYF. CDR3 DNA: TGTGCCAGCAGCTTGGGGGTTACATTGAACGTAGCCTACGAGCAGTACTTC.

V gene TRBV4-2 combines with J gene TRBJ2-7; D is unresolved. Germline-derived CDR1 and CDR2 are LGHNA and YNFKEQ. The V gene lost 4 bases and the J gene lost 6 bases, with 16 bases spanning the gap. CDR3 size: 14 residues. The CDR3 bases are TGTGCCAGCAGCCCAGCTGTGTACTTTCCCGAGCAGTACTTC. Its translation: CASSPAVYFPEQYF.

The chain links TRBV2 to TRBJ2-1; 7 nucleotides align to TRBD2. Trimming removed 5 bases from V and 5 bases from J; junction bases left unmatched: 12. Germline V CDR1 and CDR2: SNHLY, FYNNEI. The CDR3 is 16 residues long. The CDR3 reads CASSTGGLRWHNEQFF. The CDR3 region has the DNA TGTGCCAGCAGTACGGGAGGCCTTCGTTGGCACAATGAGCAGTTCTTC.

This chain uses TRBV5-1 with TRBJ2-1; 14 bases match TRBD2. CDR1 is SGHRS and CDR2 is YFSETQ in the germline V gene. The ends lost 3 bases at V and 5 bases at J; junction bases unmatched: 7. This CDR3 is 17 amino acids long. The DNA for the CDR3 is TGCGCCAGCAGCTCGGGACTAGCGGGAGTGAAAAACAATGAGCAGTTCTTC. Encoded protein: CASSSGLAGVKNNEQFF.

The table lists this clone with a count of one. J is TRBJ1-4 and V is TRBV29-1, with 10 bases identical to TRBD1. Germline loops: CDR1 SQVTM, CDR2 ANQGSEA. This CDR3 is built from 17 residues. V shed 6 bases and J 0 bases; nucleotides not matched to a gene: 10. CDR3: CSVAGTGDLATNEKLFF. Written as DNA, the CDR3 is TGCAGCGTCGCCGGGACAGGGGACCTAGCAACTAATGAAAAACTGTTTTTT. Combining the CDR3 with reference TRBV29-1 and TRBJ1-4 gives the whole variable domain SAVISQKPSRDICQRGTSLTIQCQVDSQVTMMFWYRQQPGQSLTLIATANQGSEATYESGFVIDKFPISRPNLTFSTLTVSNMSPEDSSIYLCSVAGTGDLATNEKLFFGSGTQLSVL.

For this clone: Other DNA sequences within the sample encode an identical CDR3. This chain uses TRBV9 with TRBJ2-5, with 10 bases fitting TRBD2. CDR1 is SGDLS, CDR2 YYNGEE, per germline. The CDR3 runs 16 residues. The trim removed 0 bases at V and 1 base at J, leaving 3 bases unmatched. CDR3 nucleotides: TGTGCCAGCAGCGTAGATCCTAGCGGGAGCCAAGAGACCCAGTACTTC. This codes for CASSVDPSGSQETQYF.

Points on this clone: The sample contains more than one DNA sequence encoding this CDR3. The gene calls are TRBV5-4 and TRBJ1-1; TRBD1 aligns across 8 bases. Germline V gene data show CDR1 as SGHNT and CDR2 as YYREEE (reference sequence). CDR3 length equals 14 residues. V was clipped by 3 bases and J by 0 bases; unmatched bases: 1. CDR3 residues: CASSSGGMNTEAFF. In DNA, the CDR3 is TGTGCCAGCAGCTCAGGGGGCATGAACACTGAAGCTTTCTTT.

V is TRBV4-1 and J is TRBJ1-5, with D possibly being TRBD1 (5 bases). Trimming pared 3 bases from V and 8 bases from J, leaving 20 bases between. The CDR3 sequence is 16 residues long. The germline V gene encodes CDR1 MGHRA and CDR2 YSYEKL. As DNA, the CDR3 is TGCGCCAGCAGCCACCTCGGGGCCGGCCGGGGAGAGCCCCAGCATTTT. This gives the protein CASSHLGAGRGEPQHF.

For this clone: Other DNA sequences in this sample translate to the same CDR3. The V and J genes are TRBV29-1 and TRBJ2-1; D is possibly TRBD2 (5 bases). This CDR3 region has 10 residues. The V gene lost 4 bases and the J gene lost 9 bases, with 7 bases spanning the gap. The germline gives CDR1 SQVTM, CDR2 ANQGSEA. The CDR3 DNA follows: TGCAGCGTTGGAGGGAGTGAGCAGTTCTTC. As protein: CSVGGSEQFF.

The chain uses TRBV19 and TRBJ2-7; tentative D call: TRBD2 (6 bases). Trimming removed 3 bases at V and 6 bases at J, with 12 bases between. The germline V gene has CDR1 LNHDA and CDR2 SQIVND (reference sequence). CDR3 length equals 13 residues. CDR3 DNA: TGTGCCAGTAGTATGTGGGAGGACGGCGAGCAGTACTTC. As protein: CASSMWEDGEQYF.

This chain uses TRBV19 with TRBJ1-3; D is undetermined. The CDR3 totals 12 residues. CDR1 is LNHDA and CDR2 is SQIVND in the germline V gene (reference sequence). The V gene lost 7 bases and the J gene lost 3 bases, with 7 bases spanning the gap. CDR3 amino acids: CASNGFGNTIYF. The CDR3 DNA reads TGTGCCAGTAATGGTTTTGGAAACACCATATATTTT.

This clone was seen a single time. V is TRBV25-1 and J is TRBJ2-3; perhaps TRBD2 as D (7 bases). V lost 4 bases and J 4 bases, leaving 18 bases between the germline ends. Germline CDR1 MGHDK, CDR2 SYGVNS. This CDR3 comprises 16 residues. CDR3 nucleotide sequence: TGTGCCAGCAGTGTCATGGGGGGGGCCGGCCCAGATACGCAGTATTTT. Translation: CASSVMGGAGPDTQYF.

V and J are TRBV6-5 and TRBJ1-2; D uncertain. CDR3 length: 13 amino acids. Trimming removed 2 bases at V and 0 bases at J, with 4 bases between. Germline V lookup: CDR1 MNHEY, CDR2 SVGAGI. The CDR3 coding sequence is TGTGCCAGCAGTTACGACACTAACTATGGCTACACCTTC. Translating gives CASSYDTNYGYTF.

This chain uses TRBV9 with TRBJ1-2; TRBD1 matches at 10 bases. The CDR3 totals 14 residues. After removal of 6 bases from V and 3 bases from J, the junction contained 5 bases not matched to a gene. The V gene's germline CDR1 is SGDLS and CDR2 YYNGEE. The DNA for the CDR3 is TGTGCCAGCATGGGGACAGGGGCGGACTATGGCTACACCTTC. Its protein product is CASMGTGADYGYTF.

This sequence joins TRBV18 and TRBJ2-5; 14 nucleotides agree with TRBD2. This CDR3 has 14 amino acids. The junction had 1 base not matched to a gene; V was cut back by 5 bases and J by 5 bases. Germline V lookup: CDR1 KGHSH, CDR2 LQKENI. CDR3 amino acids: CASSGTSGSETQYF. CDR3 nucleotide sequence: TGTGCCAGCTCAGGGACTAGCGGGAGTGAGACCCAGTACTTC. Filled out from reference TRBV18 and TRBJ2-5, the complete variable domain reads NAGVMQNPRHLVRRRGQEARLRCSPMKGHSHVYWYRQLPEEGLKFMVYLQKENIIDESGMPKERFSAEFPKEGPSILRIQQVVRGDSAAYFCASSGTSGSETQYFGPGTRLLVL.

This chain uses TRBV9 with TRBJ1-2, with 9 bases that match TRBD1. Trimming cost V 3 bases and J 7 bases; bases outside gene matches: 7. This CDR3 region has 14 residues. Germline values: CDR1 SGDLS, CDR2 YYNGEE. Here the CDR3 reads CASSAGGQGFGYTF. For the CDR3, the DNA is TGTGCCAGCAGCGCCGGGGGACAGGGTTTTGGCTACACCTTC.

As DNA, the CDR3 is TGCGCCAGCAGCCGGGATGGTCTGGGACCGAGAGCCAACAATGAGCAGTTCTTC. Its protein product is CASSRDGLGPRANNEQFF. This chain connects TRBV5-1 to TRBJ2-1; tentatively, D is TRBD1 or TRBD2 (5 bases each). Germline V gene data show CDR1 as SGHRS and CDR2 as YFSETQ. This CDR3 has 18 residues. The V end was cut by 4 bases, the J end by 5 bases, with 25 bases between.

The rearrangement joins TRBV10-3 to TRBJ1-1, with TRBD1 matching 9 bases. Trimming took 2 bases from V and 7 from J; bases not matched to a gene: 2. Germline values: CDR1 ENHRY, CDR2 SYGVKD. The CDR3 runs to 13 residues. The CDR3 DNA reads as TGTGCCATCAGTGAGGTGACAGGGGGTGAAGCTTTCTTT. It codes for CAISEVTGGEAFF.

With respect to this clone: In the same sample, other DNA sequences code for this CDR3. The chain employs TRBV5-4 and TRBJ2-5; maybe TRBD1 (6 bases). Germline CDR1 is SGHNT and CDR2 is YYREEE (reference sequence). The CDR3 totals 13 residues. Trimming cost V 2 bases and J 2 bases, with 7 bases left between them. The CDR3 nucleotides are TGTGCCAGCAGCTTTGGACAGCAAGAGACCCAGTACTTC. It translates to CASSFGQQETQYF.

Only one count was recorded for this clone. The gene calls are TRBV29-1 and TRBJ2-1; 7 nucleotides align to TRBD2. The germline CDR1 and CDR2 sequences are SQVTM and ANQGSEA. CDR3 length equals 14 residues. V gave up 4 bases and J gave up 9 bases; unmatched junction bases: 12. The CDR3 bases are TGCAGCGTTGGACAGACTAGCTGGGATGTTGAGCAGTTCTTC. Translating gives CSVGQTSWDVEQFF.

The genes are TRBV6-5 and TRBJ1-2; D is unclear. Per the germline V gene, CDR1 is MNHEY and CDR2 is SVGAGI. V lost 3 bases and J lost 6, with 17 bases in between. CDR3 length: 15 residues. Here the CDR3 DNA reads TGTGCCAGCAGTTATAGTATAGGGCGGTCAGATGGCTACACCTTC. This sequence encodes CASSYSIGRSDGYTF.

The chain uses TRBV7-2 and TRBJ1-1; 7 bases match TRBD1. V lost 5 bases, J lost 3 bases, and 6 bases stayed unmatched. This CDR3 spans 14 amino acids. Germline V gives CDR1 SGHTA, CDR2 FQGNSA. CDR3 residues: CASSKGALDTEAFF. CDR3 bases: TGTGCCAGCAGCAAGGGGGCGCTGGACACTGAAGCTTTCTTT.

The chain carries TRBV9 and TRBJ2-7; D perhaps matches TRBD2 (6 bases). The CDR3 covers 16 residues. The V and J ends lost 0 bases and 3 bases respectively, with 16 bases between them. Germline V lookup: CDR1 SGDLS, CDR2 YYNGEE. Written as DNA, the CDR3 is TGTGCCAGCAGCGTAGACTTTAGCGGTCCTTTCTACGAGCAGTACTTC. It yields the protein CASSVDFSGPFYEQYF.

The rearrangement uses TRBV28 and TRBJ2-7, with a tentative D call TRBD1 (6 bases). CDR3 length: 11 amino acids. The V and J ends lost 6 bases and 4 bases respectively, with 7 bases between them. The V gene's germline CDR1 is MDHEN and CDR2 SYDVKM. Here the CDR3 DNA reads TGTGCCAGCAGACAGGGATACGAGCAGTACTTC. Translation gives CASRQGYEQYF. Together with reference TRBV28 and TRBJ2-7, the CDR3 gives the full variable domain: DVKVTQSSRYLVKRTGEKVFLECVQDMDHENMFWYRQDPGLGLRLIYFSYDVKMKEKGDIPEGYSVSREKKERFSLILESASTNQTSMYLCASRQGYEQYFGPGTRLTVT.

V and J are TRBV21-1 and TRBJ2-3; the table's D call, TRBD1, was not checked against the DNA. TRBV21-1 is annotated as a pseudogene. This CDR3 is built from 15 residues. This chain's CDR3 is CASSKDGTGRDTQYF. CDR3 in DNA: TGTGCCAGCAGCAAAGATGGGACAGGGAGGGATACGCAGTATTTT.

CDR3 sequence reads: CAWDRGRPTYEQYF. The CDR3 DNA reads TGTGCCTGGGACAGGGGACGCCCAACCTACGAGCAGTACTTC. The chain couples TRBV30 to TRBJ2-7, with 8 bases that match TRBD1. Germline V lookup: CDR1 GTSNPN, CDR2 SVGIG (reference sequence). J was trimmed by 2 bases and V by 5 bases; bases with no gene match: 8. The CDR3 has 14 amino acids.

The chain links TRBV28 to TRBJ2-7, with TRBD1 as a possible D gene (5 bases). This CDR3 has 16 amino acids. V was cut by 2 bases and J by 0 bases, with 14 bases left in between. CDR1 and CDR2 (germline): MDHEN, SYDVKM. CDR3 loop: CASSLRAGPYSYEQYF. The CDR3 coding sequence is TGTGCCAGCAGTTTAAGAGCAGGGCCCTACTCCTACGAGCAGTACTTC.

This chain joins TRBV9 and TRBJ2-1; D tentatively fits TRBD1 or TRBD2 (6 bases each). CDR1 and CDR2 from the germline V gene are SGDLS and YYNGEE. V lost 0 bases, J lost 2 bases, and 15 bases lay in between. The CDR3 has 17 amino acids. The CDR3 is CASSVAGRWGPYNEQFF. In DNA, the CDR3 is TGTGCCAGCAGCGTAGCTGGGAGGTGGGGGCCCTACAATGAGCAGTTCTTC.